What follows describes a single TCR beta chain. Repertoires were generated with immunoSEQ multiplex PCR, while TCRdb's copy carries only in-frame clones and drops some. The data show approximately 46,000 clones, 92% seen once. The data stem from a study of T cell changes during pregnancy in multiple sclerosis. Germline V gives CDR1 SQVTM, CDR2 ANQGSEA. The CDR3 spans 12 residues. V shed 4 bases and J shed 12 bases, with 16 bases lying between them. This TCR came from a female donor with multiple sclerosis, enrolled in a pregnancy study. The chain links TRBV29-1 to TRBJ2-1; no reliable D call. The sequenced sample was CD4+ T cells from peripheral blood mononuclear cells, obtained after pregnancy. DNA of the CDR3: TGCAGCGTTGGTACCCCCAGTTCGGGGCAGTTCTTC. It encodes CSVGTPSSGQFF.